A selection of T cell receptor beta chains follows, all from one sample in a study of shared clonotypes between healthy human individuals. Libraries were prepared by immunoSEQ multiplex PCR; TCRdb keeps only in-frame clonotypes and omits some of them. The sample consists of more than 2 million clones, over 85% of them appearing once. Material for sequencing was naive CD4+ T cells sorted from blood. Receptors originate from a man in his late teens or twenties in good health. CDR3s include the opening cysteine and the closing phenylalanine or tryptophan. A D gene is named only where the DNA matches it firmly. Clone size is given for some rows only: seen once, a few or many times, or a class if the clone is expanded.

J | V | size | D | DNA | CDR3
TRBJ2-3 | TRBV16 | . | . | TGTGCCAGCAGCCAATTGTCAGTTTACACAGATACGCAGTATTTT | CASSQLSVYTDTQYF
TRBJ1-5 | TRBV6-5 | . | . | TGTGCCAGCAGTCCCCGGGGGTTGGGTCAGCCCCAGCATTTT | CASSPRGLGQPQHF
TRBJ2-7 | TRBV4-3 | . | . | TGCGCCAGCAGCCAAGAACCCGGGATCTACGAGCAGTACTTC | CASSQEPGIYEQYF
TRBJ2-2 | TRBV7-9 | many | . | TGTGCCAGCAGCTTAGCCGGGGAGCTGTTTTTT | CASSLAGELFF
TRBJ2-7 | TRBV29-1 | . | TRBD2 | TGCAGCACCATGACTAGCGGGACTTACGAGCAGTACTTC | CSTMTSGTYEQYF
TRBJ2-1 | TRBV14 | . | TRBD2 | TGTGCCAGCAGCCGTTATCTAGGACTAGCGGGAGTTTCACGCGTCTACAATGAGCAGTTCTTC | CASSRYLGLAGVSRVYNEQFF
TRBJ2-5 | TRBV10-1 | once | TRBD2 | TGCGCCAGCAGTGAGTCGTGGGCTAGCGGGAGGAAGACCCAGTACTTC | CASSESWASGRKTQYF
TRBJ2-2 | TRBV7-7 | . | . | TGTGCTAGCAGCTTTCAATCCACCGGGGAGCTGTTTTTT | CASSFQSTGELFF
TRBJ1-1 | TRBV19 | . | . | TGTGCCAGTAGTATTCGGTGGGACACTGAAGCTTTCTTT | CASSIRWDTEAFF
TRBJ2-2 | TRBV29-1 | . | . | TGCAGCGTTTGGGCGGGGACGCACACCGGGGAGCTGTTTTTT | CSVWAGTHTGELFF
TRBJ2-4 | TRBV18 | . | TRBD1 | TGTGCCAGCTCCTCGACAGGGGAAAACATTCAGTACTTC | CASSSTGENIQYF
TRBJ1-2 | TRBV11-2 | . | . | TGTGCCAGCAGCTCCGAACGGAATGGCTACACCTTC | CASSSERNGYTF